The 26 T cell receptor beta chains given below trace back to one sample, sequenced in a study of graft-versus-host responses after intestinal transplantation. Profiling relied on immunoSEQ multiplex PCR, and the TCRdb table lists in-frame clones only, not all of them. The data show some 90,000 clones, around 92% seen once. These TCRs' antigens remain unknown. This sample comprised unstimulated CD8+ T cells sorted from spleen or lymph node cells, obtained before transplant. Every receptor here comes from a human donor who was the organ donor for an intestinal transplant.

The CDR3 protein is CASSQEGWGVPYNEQFF. The DNA for the CDR3 is TGCGCCAGCAGCCAAGAGGGGTGGGGGGTTCCCTACAATGAGCAGTTCTTC. The genes are TRBV4-1 and TRBJ2-1; possibly TRBD2 for D (6 bases). V lost 0 bases to trimming and J lost 2 bases, with 14 bases between them. The CDR3 runs 17 residues. Germline V gene data show CDR1 as MGHRA and CDR2 as YSYEKL.

As to this clone: Other DNA sequences in this specimen translate into the identical CDR3. This chain links TRBV19 with TRBJ1-1; possible D gene TRBD1, 5 bases. The CDR3 is made up of 14 amino acids. V was pared by 3 bases and J by 1 base, with 9 bases between. The V gene's germline CDR1 is LNHDA and CDR2 SQIVND (reference sequence). The CDR3: CASSIGAGNTEAFF. In nucleotides, the CDR3 is TGTGCCAGTAGTATTGGGGCAGGGAACACTGAAGCTTTCTTT.

J is TRBJ2-1 and V is TRBV13, with 12 bases that match TRBD2. Germline V gene lookup returns CDR1 PRHDT and CDR2 FYEKMQ (reference sequence). This CDR3 comprises 16 residues. V lost 4 bases to trimming and J lost 6 bases; unmatched junction nucleotides: 7. The CDR3: CASSSPLAGGVNEQFF. DNA for the CDR3: TGTGCCAGCAGCTCCCCCCTAGCGGGGGGGGTCAATGAGCAGTTCTTC.

V usage is TRBV6-1 and J usage is TRBJ2-1; D perhaps matches TRBD1 (6 bases). This CDR3 region has 15 residues. Germline CDR1 MNHNS, CDR2 SASEGT. V lost 6 bases and J 3 bases, leaving 15 bases between the germline ends. The CDR3 DNA is TGTGCCAGCAGCAATGCCGGGACAAACTACAATGAGCAGTTCTTC. Translation gives CASSNAGTNYNEQFF.

The V call is TRBV7-9, the J call TRBJ2-1; D remains ambiguous. The germline V gene has CDR1 SEHNR and CDR2 FQNEAQ (reference sequence). V gave up 5 bases and J gave up 8 bases, with 16 bases separating them. The CDR3 spans 14 residues. As DNA, the CDR3 is TGTGCCAGCAGCCCATATCCCCTCCAGGATGAGCAGTTCTTC. Protein sequence: CASSPYPLQDEQFF. Full variable domain (remainder filled in from reference TRBV7-9 and TRBJ2-1): DTGVSQNPRHKITKRGQNVTFRCDPISEHNRLYWYRQTLGQGPEFLTYFQNEAQLEKSRLLSDRFSAERPKGSFSTLEIQRTEQGDSAMYLCASSPYPLQDEQFFGPGTRLTVL.

This chain links TRBV27 with TRBJ1-6; 8 nucleotides agree with TRBD1. Germline CDR1 and CDR2: MNHEY and SMNVEV (reference sequence). V shed 2 bases, J shed 5 bases, and the junction held 8 bases outside the gene matches. There are 17 residues in the CDR3. The chain's CDR3 is CASSLAAGGGHNSPLHF. In DNA form, the CDR3 reads TGTGCCAGCAGTTTAGCGGCAGGGGGCGGGCATAATTCACCCCTCCACTTT.

V usage is TRBV11-2 and J usage is TRBJ2-7; TRBD2 aligns across 10 bases. Germline trimming cut 6 bases from V and 2 bases from J; bases unmatched to any gene: 7. Germline CDR1 reads SGHAT; CDR2 reads FQNNGV. This CDR3 has 15 amino acids. CDR3 residues: CASRYTSGDPYEQYF. The CDR3, as DNA: TGTGCCAGCAGATATACTAGCGGGGACCCCTACGAGCAGTACTTC.

This chain links TRBV5-1 with TRBJ2-3, with TRBD1 matching over 10 bases. The germline V gene encodes CDR1 SGHRS and CDR2 YFSETQ. The CDR3 is 15 amino acids. The J segment lost 6 bases and the V segment lost 5 bases, leaving 9 bases of the junction unmatched. The CDR3 here is CASSQGQGFLDTQYF. The CDR3 region has the DNA TGCGCCAGCAGTCAGGGACAGGGGTTTCTGGATACGCAGTATTTT.

V usage is TRBV30 and J usage is TRBJ2-5; TRBD2 matches 8 bases. The CDR3 spans 18 residues. The trim removed 0 bases at V and 2 bases at J, leaving 14 bases unmatched. From germline, CDR1 is GTSNPN and CDR2 SVGIG (reference sequence). The CDR3 loop reads CAWSVGTRQFLKQETQYF. CDR3 sequence (DNA): TGTGCCTGGAGTGTAGGGACTAGGCAATTCCTGAAGCAAGAGACCCAGTACTTC. Full variable domain (remainder filled in from reference TRBV30 and TRBJ2-5): SQTIHQWPATLVQPVGSPLSLECTVEGTSNPNLYWYRQAAGRGLQLLFYSVGIGQISSEVPQNLSASRPQDRQFILSSKKLLLSDSGFYLCAWSVGTRQFLKQETQYFGPGTRLLVL.

V gene TRBV5-6 combines with J gene TRBJ1-4; D uncertain. Germline values: CDR1 SGHDT, CDR2 YYEEEE. The CDR3 covers 15 residues. V dropped 0 bases and J dropped 4 bases, with 10 bases sitting between them. This chain's CDR3 is CASSLAAVNNEKLFF. The CDR3 bases are TGTGCCAGCAGCTTGGCCGCGGTGAATAATGAAAAACTGTTTTTT. Using reference TRBV5-6 and TRBJ1-4 for the parts outside the CDR3, the full variable domain is DAGVTQSPTHLIKTRGQQVTLRCSPKSGHDTVSWYQQALGQGPQFIFQYYEEEERQRGNFPDRFSGHQFPNYSSELNVNALLLGDSALYLCASSLAAVNNEKLFFGSGTQLSVL.

In the case of this clone: A read error may account for a junction end that differs from germline. The chain recombines TRBV7-9 with TRBJ2-7; a possible D gene is TRBD2 (7 bases). CDR3 length equals 14 residues. Germline CDR1 and CDR2: SEHNR and FQNEAQ (reference sequence). In nucleotides, the CDR3 is TGTGCCAGCAGCCCCTTGGGGGGGGCCAACGATCAGTACTTC. Translated: CASSPLGGANDQYF.

J is TRBJ2-1 and V is TRBV6-5, with a weak D call TRBD2 (5 bases). The germline V gene has CDR1 MNHEY and CDR2 SVGAGI. Trimming took off 4 bases at V and 2 bases at J, with 9 bases between the two ends. This CDR3 region has 14 residues. The DNA for the CDR3 is TGTGCCAGCAGTTGGAGGTCGGCCTACAATGAGCAGTTCTTC. This translates into CASSWRSAYNEQFF.

The rearrangement joins TRBV7-9 to TRBJ2-5, with D possibly TRBD2 on 5 matching bases. In germline, CDR1 is SEHNR, CDR2 FQNEAQ (reference sequence). The V and J ends lost 5 bases and 4 bases respectively, with 14 bases between them. The CDR3 spans 14 residues. The CDR3 region is CASSPRLEAETQYF. The CDR3 DNA reads as TGTGCCAGCAGCCCGCGGTTGGAGGCAGAGACCCAGTACTTC.

This rearrangement joins TRBV27 to TRBJ2-3; 7 nucleotides line up with TRBD1. There are 13 residues in the CDR3. CDR1 and CDR2 from the germline V gene are MNHEY and SMNVEV (reference sequence). V shed 4 bases and J 8 bases; nucleotides not matched to a gene: 6. CDR3 sequence reads: CASSYTGAVTQYF. The CDR3 DNA reads as TGTGCCAGCAGTTATACAGGGGCAGTTACGCAGTATTTT.

V and J are TRBV4-1 and TRBJ1-2; D is perhaps TRBD1 (5 bases). Trimming took off 4 bases at V and 5 bases at J, with 17 bases between the two ends. The CDR3 has 15 amino acids. The germline V gene encodes CDR1 MGHRA and CDR2 YSYEKL. The CDR3 reads CASSPPRGSPYGYTF. CDR3 nucleotide sequence: TGCGCCAGCAGCCCCCCAAGGGGATCTCCGTATGGCTACACCTTC.

The chain employs TRBV27 and TRBJ1-4; TRBD1 is a possible D gene (6 bases). This CDR3 contains 14 residues. V was pared by 5 bases and J by 7 bases, with 14 bases between. From germline, CDR1 is MNHEY and CDR2 SMNVEV (reference sequence). The CDR3, as DNA: TGTGCCAGCAGTCCCCGGGGCAGGGGTGAAAAACTGTTTTTT. It codes for CASSPRGRGEKLFF. Together with reference TRBV27 and TRBJ1-4, the CDR3 gives the full variable domain: EAQVTQNPRYLITVTGKKLTVTCSQNMNHEYMSWYRQDPGLGLRQIYYSMNVEVTDKGDVPEGYKVSRKEKRNFPLILESPSPNQTSLYFCASSPRGRGEKLFFGSGTQLSVL.

The J gene is TRBJ2-7, the V gene TRBV9, with TRBD1 matching 10 bases. There are 15 residues in the CDR3. CDR1 and CDR2 from the germline V gene are SGDLS and YYNGEE. With V trimmed by 2 bases and J by 3 bases, 5 bases remained unmatched. CDR3 nucleotide sequence: TGTGCCAGCAGCGTCTCCGGGACAGGGGACTACGAGCAGTACTTC. This translates into CASSVSGTGDYEQYF.

This clone appeared a single time. The chain recombines TRBV7-9 with TRBJ1-3; D is unresolved. CDR3 length: 16 amino acids. V was clipped by 4 bases and J by 0 bases, with 13 bases between them. The germline V gene has CDR1 SEHNR and CDR2 FQNEAQ (reference sequence). The CDR3 DNA reads TGTGCCAGCAGCTCCACGCGTGAGTACTCTGGAAACACCATATATTTT. This sequence encodes CASSSTREYSGNTIYF.

The chain combines TRBV9 with TRBJ1-2; D is unresolved. Trimming stripped 3 bases from V and 4 bases from J, with 4 bases between. This CDR3 is 11 amino acids long. The germline gives CDR1 SGDLS, CDR2 YYNGEE. The DNA of the CDR3 is TGTGCCAGCAGCGCGAGCTATGGCTACACCTTC. Translating it yields CASSASYGYTF.

The gene calls are TRBV27 and TRBJ2-5; D is possibly TRBD2 (6 bases). Between the trimmed V and J ends, which lost 5 bases and 5 bases, there was a span of 18 bases. The CDR3 contains 15 residues. Per germline, CDR1 MNHEY and CDR2 SMNVEV (reference sequence). CDR3: CASSLAWGAGETQYF. Written as DNA, the CDR3 is TGTGCCAGCAGTCTAGCATGGGGCGCGGGGGAGACCCAGTACTTC.

The chain uses TRBV9 and TRBJ2-1; weak D call: TRBD1 (7 bases). Trimming left V 0 bases short and J 8 bases short, with 12 bases between. Germline V lookup: CDR1 SGDLS, CDR2 YYNGEE. CDR3 length equals 14 residues. The CDR3 DNA sequence: TGTGCCAGCAGCGTAGCACAGGGGAGGTATGAGCAGTTCTTC. Protein sequence: CASSVAQGRYEQFF.

The chain couples TRBV4-3 to TRBJ2-2; unclear D gene. This CDR3 region has 14 residues. V lost 0 bases, J lost 7 bases, and 9 bases lay in between. The germline V gene encodes CDR1 LGHNA and CDR2 YSLEER. CDR3 nucleotides: TGCGCCAGCAGCCAAGATGGGCTTCACGGGGAGCTGTTTTTT. This translates into CASSQDGLHGELFF.

This clone was recorded once. This chain connects TRBV9 to TRBJ1-1; tentative D call: TRBD1 (5 bases). Germline V CDR1 and CDR2: SGDLS, YYNGEE. The length of the CDR3 is 15 residues. V gave up 5 bases and J gave up 1 base, with 15 bases separating them. CDR3 nucleotides: TGTGCCAGCAGTAGGGAGGGGCTGGGGAACACTGAAGCTTTCTTT. Translation: CASSREGLGNTEAFF.

This chain connects TRBV4-3 to TRBJ1-2; maybe TRBD1 (6 bases). Trimming pared 0 bases from V and 7 bases from J, leaving 18 bases between. Germline CDR1 is LGHNA and CDR2 is YSLEER. CDR3 length: 16 residues. The CDR3 sequence: CASSQDEGGGVSGYTF. In DNA, the CDR3 is TGCGCCAGCAGCCAAGATGAAGGCGGGGGCGTCTCTGGCTACACCTTC.

The V and J genes are TRBV2 and TRBJ1-1, with D hard to call. Germline V lookup: CDR1 SNHLY, CDR2 FYNNEI. This CDR3 has 11 amino acids. Trimming stripped 7 bases from V and 10 bases from J, with 13 bases between. The CDR3 DNA reads TGTGCCAGCAAAACCTTGAAGCGAGCTTTCTTT. It is translated as CASKTLKRAFF. Combining the CDR3 with reference TRBV2 and TRBJ1-1 gives the whole variable domain EPEVTQTPSHQVTQMGQEVILRCVPISNHLYFYWYRQILGQKVEFLVSFYNNEISEKSEIFDDQFSVERPDGSNFTLKIRSTKLEDSAMYFCASKTLKRAFFGQGTRLTVV.

The chain combines TRBV27 with TRBJ2-5; TRBD1 matches at 7 bases. The J call may be in error: the DNA end matches TRBJ2-7 better. CDR1 and CDR2 (germline): MNHEY, SMNVEV (reference sequence). This CDR3 is built from 16 residues. The CDR3 region has the DNA TGTGCCAGCAGTTTGGCCAGGGGACAGAGCTCCTACGAGCAGTACTTC. Translated, it gives CASSLARGQSSYEQYF.